The 22 T cell receptor beta chains presented below share a single source sample, sequenced in a study of blood T cell repertoires in COVID-19. The repertoire was sequenced with immunoSEQ multiplex PCR; TCRdb's copy has only in-frame clones and lacks some. The table has approximately 270,000 clones, roughly 89% seen once. What was sequenced was peripheral blood. The receptors come from a man between 45 and 60 years old with acute or convalescent COVID-19.

The chain employs TRBV19 and TRBJ2-2, with D maybe TRBD1 (5 bases). Germline lookup yields CDR1 LNHDA and CDR2 SQIVND (reference sequence). The CDR3 is 15 residues long. V lost 3 bases and J 5 bases, leaving 13 bases between the germline ends. The DNA of the CDR3 is TGTGCCAGTAGTATTGGACAAATGAGAACCGGGGAGCTGTTTTTT. Protein sequence: CASSIGQMRTGELFF.

Comment on this clone: The sample contains more than one DNA sequence encoding this CDR3. The CDR3 spells CASSPGENYGYTF. Written as DNA, the CDR3 is TGTGCCAGCTCCCCCGGGGAGAACTATGGCTACACCTTC. This chain uses TRBV18 with TRBJ1-2; no reliable D call. V lost 6 bases to trimming and J lost 2 bases, with 10 bases between them. The CDR3 totals 13 residues. Germline CDR1 KGHSH, CDR2 LQKENI.

The chain is built from TRBV30 and TRBJ1-6, with D possibly being TRBD1 (6 bases). Germline lookup yields CDR1 GTSNPN and CDR2 SVGIG (reference sequence). The CDR3 is 14 amino acids. Trimming removed 3 bases at V and 6 bases at J, with 12 bases between. The CDR3 DNA sequence: TGTGCCTGGAGGCTCGGGACACTTAATTCACCCCTCCACTTT. Amino acids: CAWRLGTLNSPLHF. Complete variable domain (other parts from reference TRBV30 and TRBJ1-6): SQTIHQWPATLVQPVGSPLSLECTVEGTSNPNLYWYRQAAGRGLQLLFYSVGIGQISSEVPQNLSASRPQDRQFILSSKKLLLSDSGFYLCAWRLGTLNSPLHFGNGTRLTVT.

The V and J genes are TRBV5-5 and TRBJ2-7; TRBD2 aligns across 11 bases. Germline V gives CDR1 SGHKS, CDR2 YYEKEE (reference sequence). The ends lost 0 bases at V and 4 bases at J; junction bases unmatched: 6. CDR3 length: 16 amino acids. CDR3 region: CASSLATVAGGYEQYF. CDR3 DNA sequence: TGTGCCAGCAGCTTGGCCACAGTAGCGGGGGGGTACGAGCAGTACTTC.

The chain links TRBV30 to TRBJ2-6; possible D gene TRBD2, 5 bases. The germline V and J ends were trimmed by 6 bases and 2 bases, with 14 bases remaining between them. This CDR3 spans 15 amino acids. CDR1 and CDR2 (germline): GTSNPN, SVGIG (reference sequence). The CDR3 sequence: CACPRGLTGANVLTF. The CDR3 DNA reads as TGTGCCTGCCCCAGAGGGCTTACTGGGGCCAACGTCCTGACTTTC.

This chain connects TRBV9 to TRBJ2-7, with 8 positions matching TRBD2. This CDR3 contains 16 residues. The trim removed 0 bases at V and 6 bases at J, leaving 11 bases unmatched. Germline values: CDR1 SGDLS, CDR2 YYNGEE. The CDR3 region is CASSVATGGVGREQYF. Here the CDR3 DNA reads TGTGCCAGCAGCGTAGCTACGGGAGGGGTAGGACGCGAGCAGTACTTC.

The chain couples TRBV15 to TRBJ1-5; D uncertain. The CDR3 has 14 amino acids. The V gene's germline CDR1 is LNHNV and CDR2 YYDKDF (reference sequence). Trimming left V 5 bases short and J 7 bases short, with 15 bases between. DNA for the CDR3: TGTGCCACCAGCCTGCGTAGACTAGGGCAGCCCCAGCATTTT. This encodes CATSLRRLGQPQHF.

This chain links TRBV11-2 with TRBJ1-2; D is perhaps TRBD1 (5 bases). The germline V gene encodes CDR1 SGHAT and CDR2 FQNNGV. The CDR3 loop spans 15 amino acids. V was cut by 5 bases and J by 7 bases, with 20 bases left in between. Written as DNA, the CDR3 is TGTGCCAGCAGCGTCTTTGCTGGGGGGGAATTTGGCTACACCTTC. It specifies CASSVFAGGEFGYTF.

This chain links TRBV9 with TRBJ2-5; 9 nucleotides align to TRBD1. In germline, CDR1 is SGDLS, CDR2 YYNGEE. The CDR3 has 16 amino acids. V lost 4 bases, J lost 5 bases, and 12 bases stayed unmatched. CDR3 amino acids: CASSTITGGFMETQYF. The CDR3, as DNA: TGTGCCAGCAGCACTATTACAGGGGGCTTTATGGAGACCCAGTACTTC. Full variable domain (remainder filled in from reference TRBV9 and TRBJ2-5): DSGVTQTPKHLITATGQRVTLRCSPRSGDLSVYWYQQSLDQGLQFLIQYYNGEERAKGNILERFSAQQFPDLHSELNLSSLELGDSALYFCASSTITGGFMETQYFGPGTRLLVL.

The rearrangement links TRBV29-1 to TRBJ1-2; D possibly corresponds to TRBD1 (6 bases). The CDR3 consists of 14 residues. Germline CDR1 reads SQVTM; CDR2 reads ANQGSEA. V was shortened by 5 bases and J by 4 bases, with 17 bases between the two germline ends. CDR3 sequence (DNA): TGCAGCGTTAGTGGGGGGGCAGGGAGCTATGGCTACACCTTC. Its protein product is CSVSGGAGSYGYTF.

Here the CDR3 reads CASSQGLNTEAFF. The CDR3 region has the DNA TGTGCCAGCAGTCAGGGCCTAAACACTGAAGCTTTCTTT. V gene TRBV12-3 or TRBV12-4 combines with J gene TRBJ1-1; D may be TRBD1 (5 bases). This CDR3 region has 13 residues. Trimming took 5 bases from V and 2 from J, leaving 9 bases between them.

The table lists this clone with a count of one. The V gene is TRBV10-3, the J gene TRBJ1-2; TRBD1 is a possible D gene (5 bases). This CDR3 region has 13 residues. Germline-derived CDR1 and CDR2 are ENHRY and SYGVKD. The V and J ends lost 1 base and 3 bases respectively, with 6 bases between them. The DNA for the CDR3 is TGTGCCATCAGTGAGTGGGGGGACTATGGCTACACCTTC. Translating it yields CAISEWGDYGYTF.

The J gene is TRBJ2-1, the V gene TRBV7-3; TRBD2 matches at 13 bases. This CDR3 has 15 residues. J gave up 9 bases and V 5 bases, and 7 bases lay outside the gene matches. Germline CDR1 SGHTA, CDR2 FQGTGA. The DNA of the CDR3 is TGTGCCAGCAGCCCCACTAGCGGGGGGGCCGGTGAGCAGTTCTTC. It translates to CASSPTSGGAGEQFF.

The chain recombines TRBV10-2 with TRBJ2-3; 9 nucleotides line up with TRBD2. V was clipped by 2 bases and J by 2 bases; unmatched bases: 11. The germline gives CDR1 WSHSY, CDR2 SAAADI. CDR3 length: 18 amino acids. The chain's CDR3 is CASSEGTIAGVNTDTQYF. In DNA, the CDR3 is TGCGCCAGCAGTGAGGGGACTATAGCGGGGGTGAACACAGATACGCAGTATTTT.

This clone was seen more than once but under ten times. The V and J genes are TRBV12-3 or TRBV12-4 and TRBJ1-2; D ambiguous. This CDR3 contains 12 residues. The V end was cut by 4 bases, the J end by 12 bases, with 15 bases between. The CDR3 coding sequence is TGTGCCAGCAGTTACGGGTTTCAGATCGACACCTTC. It yields the protein CASSYGFQIDTF.

A remark on this clone: Distinct nucleotide sequences in the sample also encode this CDR3. This rearrangement joins TRBV5-4 to TRBJ2-3; TRBD2 is a possible D gene (5 bases). Germline V gene sequence: CDR1 SGHNT, CDR2 YYREEE (reference sequence). This CDR3 spans 13 amino acids. V was pared by 1 base and J by 3 bases, with 6 bases between. The CDR3 reads CASSLSGTDTQYF. In DNA, the CDR3 is TGTGCCAGCAGCTTGAGCGGAACAGATACGCAGTATTTT. Full variable domain (remainder filled in from reference TRBV5-4 and TRBJ2-3): ETGVTQSPTHLIKTRGQQVTLRCSSQSGHNTVSWYQQALGQGPQFIFQYYREEENGRGNFPPRFSGLQFPNYSSELNVNALELDDSALYLCASSLSGTDTQYFGPGTRLTVL.

This rearrangement joins TRBV27 to TRBJ2-2; TRBD2 might be the D (5 bases). V lost 3 bases, J lost 8 bases, and 13 bases lay in between. Germline V gene lookup returns CDR1 MNHEY and CDR2 SMNVEV (reference sequence). CDR3 length: 14 residues. CDR3 loop: CASSLEKTGGELFF. DNA for the CDR3: TGTGCCAGCAGTTTGGAAAAGACGGGGGGGGAGCTGTTTTTT.

The chain is built from TRBV4-1 and TRBJ1-2; 8 bases map to TRBD1. The V gene end was trimmed by 1 base and the J gene end by 1 base; junction bases not matched to a gene: 8. CDR3 length: 17 residues. Germline-derived CDR1 and CDR2 are MGHRA and YSYEKL. CDR3: CASSQAPDRGNNYGYTF. CDR3 bases: TGCGCCAGCAGCCAAGCCCCCGACAGGGGAAATAACTATGGCTACACCTTC.

V gene TRBV6-5 combines with J gene TRBJ1-1; D gene uncertain. The V gene lost 5 bases and the J gene lost 4 bases, with 11 bases spanning the gap. The CDR3 is 13 residues long. Germline CDR1 MNHEY, CDR2 SVGAGI. This CDR3 is CASSPGWRTEAFF. The CDR3 nucleotides read TGTGCCAGCAGTCCAGGTTGGCGCACTGAAGCTTTCTTT.

The CDR3 reads CAISVPPDYGYTF. The DNA of the CDR3 is TGTGCCATCAGTGTTCCTCCGGACTATGGCTACACCTTC. V and J are TRBV10-3 and TRBJ1-2; D gene unclear. V lost 4 bases to trimming and J lost 3 bases, with 9 bases between them. CDR3 length: 13 amino acids. CDR1 and CDR2 (germline): ENHRY, SYGVKD.

The chain is built from TRBV28 and TRBJ2-2; tentatively, D is TRBD1 (5 bases). The CDR3 totals 15 residues. Per the germline V gene, CDR1 is MDHEN and CDR2 is SYDVKM. V lost 5 bases to trimming and J lost 1 base, with 11 bases between them. The CDR3 loop is CASSPSTGNTGELFF. The CDR3 bases are TGTGCCAGCAGTCCCTCTACAGGGAACACCGGGGAGCTGTTTTTT.

This clone was found once. V usage is TRBV2 and J usage is TRBJ2-1; D not certain. CDR1 and CDR2 (germline): SNHLY, FYNNEI. The ends were cut back, 8 bases at V and 4 bases at J, with 18 bases in the middle. This CDR3 is 15 amino acids long. The CDR3 DNA reads as TGTGCCAGCCTCACCTCCCGCAGGAATTACAATGAGCAGTTCTTC. Residues: CASLTSRRNYNEQFF. Together with reference TRBV2 and TRBJ2-1, the CDR3 gives the full variable domain: EPEVTQTPSHQVTQMGQEVILRCVPISNHLYFYWYRQILGQKVEFLVSFYNNEISEKSEIFDDQFSVERPDGSNFTLKIRSTKLEDSAMYFCASLTSRRNYNEQFFGPGTRLTVL.